This paragraph reports one T cell receptor beta chain. These data belong to a study of blood T cell repertoires in COVID-19. Study at large: Acute and convalescent COVID-19 specimens originated in the United States, Italy and Spain. Nucleic acid was either cDNA or gDNA, and it came from T cells, B-cell-depleted T cells, or PBMCs.

Per the original methods: Nucleated cell number was recorded as an estimate derived from reference gene primer amplification. Repertoires were generated with immunoSEQ multiplex PCR, while TCRdb's copy carries only in-frame clones and drops some. V and J calls and clone size are copied from that table; D and trimming were computed from the DNA. The table includes approximately 150,000 clones, about 91% detected once. Sequenced material: peripheral blood. The clonotype was recovered from a woman between 50 and 59 years old with acute or convalescent COVID-19.

The CDR3 protein is CASSILGQNPDTQYF. The CDR3 coding sequence is TGTGCCAGTAGTATACTGGGACAGAACCCAGATACGCAGTATTTT. V usage is TRBV19 and J usage is TRBJ2-3; TRBD1 aligns across 7 bases. Germline V gene sequence: CDR1 LNHDA, CDR2 SQIVND (reference sequence). This CDR3 comprises 15 residues. With 2 bases clipped from V and 4 bases from J, the junction kept 6 bases outside the gene matches. Variable domain in full (rest from reference TRBV19 and TRBJ2-3): DGGITQSPKYLFRKEGQNVTLSCEQNLNHDAMYWYRQDPGQGLRLIYYSQIVNDFQKGDIAEGYSVSREKKESFPLTVTSAQKNPTAFYLCASSILGQNPDTQYFGPGTRLTVL.